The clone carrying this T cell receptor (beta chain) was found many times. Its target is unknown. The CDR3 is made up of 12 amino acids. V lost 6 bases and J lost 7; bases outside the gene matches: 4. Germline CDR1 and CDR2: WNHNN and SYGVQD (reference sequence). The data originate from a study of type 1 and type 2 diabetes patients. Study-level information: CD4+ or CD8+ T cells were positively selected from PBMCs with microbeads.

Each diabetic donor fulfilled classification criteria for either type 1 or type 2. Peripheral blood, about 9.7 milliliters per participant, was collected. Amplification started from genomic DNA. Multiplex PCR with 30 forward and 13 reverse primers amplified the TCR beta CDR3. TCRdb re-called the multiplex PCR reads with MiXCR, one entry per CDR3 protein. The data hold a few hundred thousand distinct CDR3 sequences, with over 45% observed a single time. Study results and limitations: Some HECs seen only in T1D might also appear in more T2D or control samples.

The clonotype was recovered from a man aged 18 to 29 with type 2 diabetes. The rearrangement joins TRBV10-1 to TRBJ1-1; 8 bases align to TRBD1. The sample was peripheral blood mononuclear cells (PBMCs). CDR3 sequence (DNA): TGCGCCAGCAGGGACAGGGATGGTGAAGCTTTCTTT. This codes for CASRDRDGEAFF.